Following are 13 T cell receptor beta chains from one sample sequenced in a study of cytomegalovirus exposure and HLA in healthy donors. The study ran its PCR with 60 Vbeta and 13 Jbeta primers. The protocol was immunoSEQ multiplex PCR, while the TCRdb copy is restricted to in-frame clones and leaves out a portion. Of roughly 150,000 clones in the sample, about 80% were seen once. The material sequenced was PBMCs. The receptor set was obtained from a woman aged 25 to 45 in good health and CMV-seronegative.

The rearrangement joins TRBV18 to TRBJ1-2; unclear D gene. Germline lookup yields CDR1 KGHSH and CDR2 LQKENI. The CDR3 totals 12 residues. V shed 6 bases and J shed 3 bases, with 8 bases lying between them. DNA of the CDR3: TGTGCCAGCTCCTCGAGGGACTATGGCTACACCTTC. Translating it yields CASSSRDYGYTF.

CDR3: CASSQVVRAGNNEQFF. The CDR3 region has the DNA TGTGCCAGCAGCCAAGTAGTCCGGGCGGGGAACAATGAGCAGTTCTTC. The V and J genes are TRBV4-2 and TRBJ2-1; TRBD2 might be the D (6 bases). Germline V gene sequence: CDR1 LGHNA, CDR2 YNFKEQ. Trimming took off 1 base at V and 5 bases at J, with 15 bases between the two ends. The CDR3 runs 16 residues.

The genes are TRBV9 and TRBJ2-3, with TRBD2 identical over 9 bases. Germline CDR1 SGDLS, CDR2 YYNGEE. V lost 5 bases to trimming and J lost 6 bases; unmatched junction nucleotides: 4. This CDR3 has 13 residues. The CDR3 DNA reads TGTGCCAGCAGTGCTAGCGGGACGGATACGCAGTATTTT. Its protein is CASSASGTDTQYF.

The chain employs TRBV7-2 and TRBJ2-7; a possible D gene is TRBD2 (5 bases). The CDR3 extends over 13 amino acids. Germline CDR1 is SGHTA and CDR2 is FQGNSA. V was shortened by 1 base and J by 4 bases, with 8 bases between the two germline ends. The DNA of the CDR3 is TGTGCCAGCAGCTTAGTAGCGACATACGAGCAGTACTTC. Its translation is CASSLVATYEQYF.

V is TRBV6-9 and J is TRBJ1-4; a possible D gene is TRBD1 (6 bases). Trimming stripped 8 bases from V and 4 bases from J, with 26 bases between. The CDR3 extends over 18 amino acids. CDR1 is MNHGY, CDR2 SVAAGI, per germline. Here the CDR3 reads CASLGGAPAGRSNEKLFF. CDR3 DNA: TGTGCCAGCCTGGGGGGGGCGCCGGCGGGACGGAGTAATGAAAAACTGTTTTTT.

V gene TRBV30 combines with J gene TRBJ2-5; a weak D match, TRBD2 (6 bases). The CDR3 runs 15 residues. V was clipped by 0 bases and J by 5 bases, with 16 bases between them. From germline, CDR1 is GTSNPN and CDR2 SVGIG (reference sequence). CDR3 protein: CAWSVGRRAGETQYF. The CDR3 coding sequence is TGTGCCTGGAGTGTAGGTCGGAGGGCCGGGGAGACCCAGTACTTC.

This clone was observed once. The chain employs TRBV5-4 and TRBJ2-1, with D tentatively TRBD2 (5 bases). The CDR3 spans 13 residues. Looked up from germline, CDR1 is SGHNT and CDR2 is YYREEE (reference sequence). V dropped 4 bases and J dropped 8 bases, with 13 bases sitting between them. The CDR3 sequence: CASSRGPGDEQFF. In DNA form, the CDR3 reads TGTGCCAGCAGCCGAGGTCCCGGGGATGAGCAGTTCTTC.

J is TRBJ2-3 and V is TRBV29-1, with D unclear. Germline loops: CDR1 SQVTM, CDR2 ANQGSEA. V was clipped by 4 bases and J by 6 bases, with 11 bases between them. This CDR3 has 12 amino acids. The CDR3 here is CSVVRVGDTQYF. The CDR3 DNA is TGCAGCGTTGTCCGGGTCGGGGATACGCAGTATTTT.

V and J are TRBV29-1 and TRBJ2-7; 8 nucleotides match TRBD1. Trimming cost V 5 bases and J 4 bases; bases outside gene matches: 10. The CDR3 length is 14 residues. Germline loops: CDR1 SQVTM, CDR2 ANQGSEA. CDR3 in amino acids: CSVQPGTGGYEQYF. The CDR3 DNA reads as TGCAGCGTTCAACCCGGGACAGGCGGTTACGAGCAGTACTTC.

This chain connects TRBV19 to TRBJ1-1; D might be TRBD1 (5 bases). Trimming took off 7 bases at V and 1 base at J, with 13 bases between the two ends. The CDR3 covers 14 residues. CDR1 and CDR2 from the germline V gene are LNHDA and SQIVND (reference sequence). The CDR3 loop is CASTREGTNTEAFF. The CDR3 nucleotides are TGTGCCAGTACCAGGGAGGGGACGAACACTGAAGCTTTCTTT.

CDR3: CASSWTGLNEQYF. Here the CDR3 DNA reads TGTGCCAGCAGTTGGACAGGTCTAAACGAGCAGTACTTC. The chain employs TRBV6-5 and TRBJ2-7, with 7 bases that match TRBD1. Germline V gives CDR1 MNHEY, CDR2 SVGAGI. CDR3 length equals 13 residues. V lost 4 bases and J lost 5; bases outside the gene matches: 5.

The chain carries TRBV11-3 and TRBJ1-6; D is undetermined. The CDR3 runs to 13 residues. Germline values: CDR1 SGHNT, CDR2 YENEEA. V was trimmed by 2 bases and J by 5 bases, leaving 4 bases between them. CDR3: CASSLTNNSPLHF. CDR3 coding DNA: TGTGCCAGCAGCTTAACAAATAATTCACCCCTCCACTTT. The full variable domain, rest sourced from reference TRBV11-3 and TRBJ1-6, is EAGVVQSPRYKIIEKKQPVAFWCNPISGHNTLYWYLQNLGQGPELLIRYENEEAVDDSQLPKDRFSAERLKGVDSTLKIQPAELGDSAVYLCASSLTNNSPLHFGNGTRLTVT.

This chain links TRBV6-1 with TRBJ2-3; D call uncertain. The CDR3 loop spans 16 amino acids. The V gene lost 3 bases and the J gene lost 0 bases, with 13 bases spanning the gap. Germline assignment: CDR1 MNHNS and CDR2 SASEGT. The CDR3 region has the DNA TGTGCCAGCAGTGACCTACAGTCACCTAGCACAGATACGCAGTATTTT. Translating it yields CASSDLQSPSTDTQYF.